This T cell receptor beta chain was sequenced for a study of beta chain features in type 1 diabetes. Study findings and constraints: Significant though moderate, a shortening of TCRB CDR3s appeared in all four CD4+ subsets of Type 1 diabetes patients.

Germline V CDR1 and CDR2: MNHNY, SVGAGI (reference sequence). V was clipped by 2 bases and J by 3 bases; unmatched bases: 4. CDR3 length equals 14 residues. Worth noting for this clone: Its antigen is unidentified.

Every bit of the isolated RNA underwent reverse transcription, so sequencing read expressed TCRB transcripts. Some clones are missing from TCRdb's copy, which holds only in-frame ones; the method was immunoSEQ multiplex PCR. The table lists some 350,000 clones, around an eighth of them singletons. The source of this sequence is a woman aged 18-30 years with type 1 diabetes. The rearrangement links TRBV6-6 to TRBJ2-7; 7 bases map to TRBD2. Specimen: naive CD4+ T cells from blood. CDR3: CASSYAGVGYEQYF. The CDR3 DNA follows: TGTGCCAGCAGTTACGCGGGAGTGGGCTACGAGCAGTACTTC.